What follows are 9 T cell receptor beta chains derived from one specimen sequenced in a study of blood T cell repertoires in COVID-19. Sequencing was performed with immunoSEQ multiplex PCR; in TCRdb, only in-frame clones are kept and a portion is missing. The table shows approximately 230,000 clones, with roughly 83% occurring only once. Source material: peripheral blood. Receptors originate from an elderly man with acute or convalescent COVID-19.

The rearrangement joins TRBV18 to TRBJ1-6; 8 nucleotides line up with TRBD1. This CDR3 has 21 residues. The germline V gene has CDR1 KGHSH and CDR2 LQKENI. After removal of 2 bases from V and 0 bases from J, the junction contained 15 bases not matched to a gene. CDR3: CASSPYRTRQGTSSYNSPLHF. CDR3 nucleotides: TGTGCCAGCTCACCATATCGTACGCGACAGGGGACAAGCTCCTATAATTCACCCCTCCACTTT.

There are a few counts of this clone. The chain's CDR3 is CSQRRGLYYNEQFF. The CDR3 region has the DNA TGCAGCCAGAGGAGGGGGCTGTACTACAATGAGCAGTTCTTC. The chain couples TRBV29-1 to TRBJ2-1; maybe TRBD1 (7 bases). The CDR3 has 14 amino acids. V shed 8 bases and J shed 3 bases, with 17 bases lying between them. CDR1 SQVTM and CDR2 ANQGSEA come from the germline V gene.

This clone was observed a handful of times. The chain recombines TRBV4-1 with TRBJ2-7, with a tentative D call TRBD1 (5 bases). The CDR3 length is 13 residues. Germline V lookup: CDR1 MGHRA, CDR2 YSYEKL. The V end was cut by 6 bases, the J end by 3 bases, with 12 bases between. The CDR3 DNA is TGCGCCAGCAGTCTAGACAGAATCTACGAGCAGTACTTC. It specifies CASSLDRIYEQYF.

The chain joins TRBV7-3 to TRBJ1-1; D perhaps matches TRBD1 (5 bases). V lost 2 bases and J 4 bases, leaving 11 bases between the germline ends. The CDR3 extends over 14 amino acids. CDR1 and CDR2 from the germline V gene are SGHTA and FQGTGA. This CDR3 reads CASSLGVRGTEAFF. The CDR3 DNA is TGTGCCAGCAGCTTAGGAGTTAGGGGCACTGAAGCTTTCTTT.

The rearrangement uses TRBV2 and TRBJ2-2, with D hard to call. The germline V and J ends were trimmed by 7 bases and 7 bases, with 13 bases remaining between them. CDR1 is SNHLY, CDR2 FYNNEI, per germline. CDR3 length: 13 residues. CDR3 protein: CASKFTVSGELFF. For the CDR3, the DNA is TGTGCCAGCAAGTTTACCGTCAGCGGGGAGCTGTTTTTT.

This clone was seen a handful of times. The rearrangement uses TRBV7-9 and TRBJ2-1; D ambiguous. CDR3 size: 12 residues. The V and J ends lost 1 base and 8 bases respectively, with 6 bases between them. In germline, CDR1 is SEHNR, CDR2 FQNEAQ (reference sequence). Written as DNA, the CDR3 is TGTGCCAGCAGCTTAGTCCTCGATGAGCAGTTCTTC. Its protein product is CASSLVLDEQFF.

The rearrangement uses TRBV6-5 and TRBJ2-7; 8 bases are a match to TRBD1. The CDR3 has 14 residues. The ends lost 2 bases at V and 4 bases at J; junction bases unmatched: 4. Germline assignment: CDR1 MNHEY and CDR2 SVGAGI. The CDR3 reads CASSYDRGGYEQYF. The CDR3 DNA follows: TGTGCCAGCAGTTACGACAGGGGCGGGTACGAGCAGTACTTC.

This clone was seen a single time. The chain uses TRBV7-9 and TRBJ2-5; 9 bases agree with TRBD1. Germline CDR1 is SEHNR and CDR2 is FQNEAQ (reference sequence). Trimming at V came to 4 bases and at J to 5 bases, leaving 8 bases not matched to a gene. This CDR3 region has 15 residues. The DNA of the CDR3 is TGTGCCAGCAGCTCGGGACAGGGAGCTGTGGAGACCCAGTACTTC. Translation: CASSSGQGAVETQYF.

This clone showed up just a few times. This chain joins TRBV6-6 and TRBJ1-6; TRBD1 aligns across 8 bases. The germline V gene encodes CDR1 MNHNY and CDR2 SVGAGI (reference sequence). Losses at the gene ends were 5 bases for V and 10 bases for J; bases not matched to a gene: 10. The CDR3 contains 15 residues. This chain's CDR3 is CASSPMDRVGSPLHF. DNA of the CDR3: TGTGCCAGCAGTCCGATGGACAGGGTAGGATCACCCCTCCACTTT.